The 25 T cell receptor beta chains below come from one sample, sequenced in a study of T cell responses to AZD1222 COVID-19 vaccine. The table came from immunoSEQ multiplex PCR; TCRdb's copy has only in-frame clones and leaves some out. Of fewer than 130,000 clones in the sample, 65% to 85% are singletons; the top ten hold 4% to 5%. The sequencing used peripheral blood, collected on day 0 of AZD1222 vaccination. These receptors were taken from an adult in good health.

The V gene is TRBV4-3, the J gene TRBJ1-2; 7 bases match TRBD1. The CDR3 length is 15 residues. V shed 0 bases and J 1 base; nucleotides not matched to a gene: 2. CDR1 and CDR2 from the germline V gene are LGHNA and YSLEER. The chain's CDR3 is CASSQDRDSNYGYTF. In DNA form, the CDR3 reads TGCGCCAGCAGCCAAGATAGGGACAGTAACTATGGCTACACCTTC.

This chain joins TRBV7-2 and TRBJ2-7; 9 bases align to TRBD1. Germline V gives CDR1 SGHTA, CDR2 FQGNSA. The V gene end was trimmed by 3 bases and the J gene end by 7 bases; junction bases not matched to a gene: 7. CDR3 length: 14 amino acids. The CDR3 sequence is CASSLSQGAGEQYF. Here the CDR3 DNA reads TGTGCCAGCAGCTTGTCACAGGGGGCGGGGGAGCAGTACTTC.

The rearrangement joins TRBV7-2 to TRBJ1-2; 8 positions agree with TRBD1. The V gene end was trimmed by 1 base and the J gene end by 7 bases; junction bases not matched to a gene: 8. CDR3 length equals 15 residues. The germline V gene has CDR1 SGHTA and CDR2 FQGNSA. The CDR3 nucleotides read TGTGCCAGCAGCTTAGACAGGGACAGGCGTGCTGGCTACACCTTC. Its protein is CASSLDRDRRAGYTF. The entire variable domain, with the rest obtained from reference TRBV7-2 and TRBJ1-2, is as follows: GAGVSQSPSNKVTEKGKDVELRCDPISGHTALYWYRQSLGQGLEFLIYFQGNSAPDKSGLPSDRFSAERTGGSVSTLTIQRTQQEDSAVYLCASSLDRDRRAGYTFGSGTRLTVV.

V usage is TRBV5-6 and J usage is TRBJ2-7; 11 bases align to TRBD2. The J segment lost 4 bases and the V segment lost 4 bases, leaving 7 bases of the junction unmatched. Germline V gives CDR1 SGHDT, CDR2 YYEEEE. The CDR3 is made up of 15 amino acids. The CDR3 loop reads CASSVPGLAVYEQYF. In DNA form, the CDR3 reads TGTGCCAGCAGCGTTCCGGGACTAGCGGTTTACGAGCAGTACTTC.

The chain carries TRBV6-5 and TRBJ2-4; D is undetermined. CDR3 length: 14 residues. Germline assignment: CDR1 MNHEY and CDR2 SVGAGI. V was clipped by 6 bases and J by 8 bases, with 17 bases between them. This chain's CDR3 is CASSLRVLGDIQYF. The CDR3 nucleotides read TGTGCCAGCAGCCTAAGGGTCCTTGGGGACATTCAGTACTTC.

The chain links TRBV7-2 to TRBJ2-7, with 11 bases identical to TRBD1. Germline V gene lookup returns CDR1 SGHTA and CDR2 FQGNSA. The CDR3 contains 15 residues. Losses at the gene ends were 5 bases for V and 6 bases for J; bases not matched to a gene: 9. CDR3: CASSLGSGTGGEQYF. The CDR3 coding sequence is TGTGCCAGCAGCCTGGGATCCGGGACAGGGGGCGAGCAGTACTTC.

This clone was counted a single time. The chain carries TRBV6-5 and TRBJ2-1; D ambiguous. The CDR3 spans 14 residues. Germline V CDR1 and CDR2: MNHEY, SVGAGI. With 3 bases removed from V and 4 bases from J, the gap between germline ends came to 10 bases. The CDR3, as DNA: TGTGCCAGCAGTTATCGCACCCTATACAATGAGCAGTTCTTC. Amino acid sequence: CASSYRTLYNEQFF.

The chain uses TRBV25-1 and TRBJ2-1, with a tentative D call TRBD2 (5 bases). The V gene's germline CDR1 is MGHDK and CDR2 SYGVNS. Trimming took off 5 bases at V and 7 bases at J, with 6 bases between the two ends. There are 11 residues in the CDR3. The CDR3 nucleotides are TGTGCCAGCAGTAGCGGAAATGAGCAGTTCTTC. Translating gives CASSSGNEQFF.

The chain employs TRBV5-6 and TRBJ1-1, with D possibly being TRBD1 (5 bases). The CDR3 sequence is 14 residues long. The germline CDR1 and CDR2 sequences are SGHDT and YYEEEE. With 3 bases removed from V and 2 bases from J, the gap between germline ends came to 11 bases. In DNA form, the CDR3 reads TGTGCCAGCAGCTCGGAAGGGGTTAACACTGAAGCTTTCTTT. Translating it yields CASSSEGVNTEAFF.

This clone was observed a handful of times. The V call is TRBV7-2, the J call TRBJ1-6, with 8 bases lining up with TRBD1. Germline loops: CDR1 SGHTA, CDR2 FQGNSA. This CDR3 contains 15 residues. The V segment lost 8 bases and the J segment 4 bases; nucleotides outside the gene matches: 7. CDR3 DNA: TGTGCCAGCTCTACAGGGGGTTGGTATAATTCACCCCTCCACTTT. It yields the protein CASSTGGWYNSPLHF.

This clone was counted only a few times. The chain couples TRBV28 to TRBJ1-1; 10 bases fit TRBD1. Trimming at V came to 7 bases and at J to 5 bases, leaving 13 bases not matched to a gene. The CDR3 runs to 16 residues. CDR1 and CDR2 (germline): MDHEN, SYDVKM. CDR3 region: CASTEGQGPGWTEAFF. Here the CDR3 DNA reads TGTGCCAGCACCGAGGGACAGGGGCCGGGTTGGACTGAAGCTTTCTTT.

The chain employs TRBV7-2 and TRBJ2-1; 9 bases align to TRBD2. The CDR3 has 13 residues. Losses at the gene ends were 5 bases for V and 10 bases for J; bases not matched to a gene: 6. CDR1 is SGHTA, CDR2 FQGNSA, per germline. The CDR3 here is CASSPATSGEQFF. The CDR3 DNA is TGTGCCAGCAGCCCCGCGACTAGCGGCGAGCAGTTCTTC. The variable domain in full, completed from reference TRBV7-2 and TRBJ2-1, reads GAGVSQSPSNKVTEKGKDVELRCDPISGHTALYWYRQSLGQGLEFLIYFQGNSAPDKSGLPSDRFSAERTGGSVSTLTIQRTQQEDSAVYLCASSPATSGEQFFGPGTRLTVL.

This clone was recorded once. CDR3 DNA: TGTGCCAGCAGCAAGCAGAGCTCTGGGGCCAACGTCCTGACTTTC. Translated, it gives CASSKQSSGANVLTF. The rearrangement links TRBV9 to TRBJ2-6, with D hard to call. Germline loops: CDR1 SGDLS, CDR2 YYNGEE. The CDR3 totals 15 residues. With 4 bases removed from V and 0 bases from J, the gap between germline ends came to 8 bases. Together with reference TRBV9 and TRBJ2-6, the CDR3 gives the full variable domain: DSGVTQTPKHLITATGQRVTLRCSPRSGDLSVYWYQQSLDQGLQFLIQYYNGEERAKGNILERFSAQQFPDLHSELNLSSLELGDSALYFCASSKQSSGANVLTFGAGSRLTVL.

The genes are TRBV3-1 (or the pseudogene TRBV3-2) and TRBJ2-1, with TRBD2 as a possible D gene (5 bases). Trimming cost V 2 bases and J 2 bases, with 13 bases left between them. Per germline, CDR1 LGHDT and CDR2 YNNKEL (reference sequence). The CDR3 has 16 amino acids. Here the CDR3 reads CASSQTLGLPYNEQFF. CDR3 nucleotides: TGTGCCAGCAGCCAAACCCTTGGACTTCCCTACAATGAGCAGTTCTTC.

The gene calls are TRBV4-3 and TRBJ2-1; 10 positions match TRBD2. Germline values: CDR1 LGHNA, CDR2 YSLEER. The junction had 9 bases not matched to a gene; V was cut back by 4 bases and J by 6 bases. This CDR3 contains 16 residues. The CDR3 protein is CASSPLTASGGNEQFF. In DNA form, the CDR3 reads TGCGCCAGCAGCCCCCTAACCGCTAGCGGGGGCAATGAGCAGTTCTTC.

The J gene is TRBJ2-1, the V gene TRBV5-1; 12 bases are shared with TRBD2. Germline V CDR1 and CDR2: SGHRS, YFSETQ. The CDR3 sequence is 16 residues long. With V trimmed by 4 bases and J by 4 bases, 6 bases remained unmatched. The CDR3 protein is CASSAPGLAGYNEQFF. CDR3 bases: TGCGCCAGCAGCGCTCCGGGACTAGCGGGTTACAATGAGCAGTTCTTC.

This sequence joins TRBV6-2 or TRBV6-3 and TRBJ1-2, with D unclear. The V end was cut by 2 bases, the J end by 6 bases, with 10 bases between. The CDR3 extends over 13 amino acids. CDR1 is MNHEY and CDR2 is SVGEGT in the germline V gene. For the CDR3, the DNA is TGTGCCAGCAGTTACGGACCTCTCGATGGCTACACCTTC. Its translation is CASSYGPLDGYTF.

The CDR3 spells CASSPHQGEGNTIYF. The DNA for the CDR3 is TGTGCCAGCAGCCCTCACCAGGGGGAGGGAAACACCATATATTTT. This chain links TRBV4-2 with TRBJ1-3, with 7 positions matching TRBD1. Germline values: CDR1 LGHNA, CDR2 YNFKEQ. The CDR3 length is 15 residues. J gave up 4 bases and V 4 bases, and 7 bases lay outside the gene matches.

The chain links TRBV24-1 to TRBJ1-2; tentative D call: TRBD1 (5 bases). The CDR3 length is 13 residues. Trimming took off 5 bases at V and 8 bases at J, with 14 bases between the two ends. The germline V gene encodes CDR1 KGHDR and CDR2 SFDVKD. The CDR3 bases are TGTGCCACCAGTGTGGACACAATCGGAGGCTACACCTTC. Its translation: CATSVDTIGGYTF.

The CDR3 is CASSLDAGITGELFF. The CDR3 nucleotides read TGTGCCAGCAGCTTAGACGCGGGGATCACCGGGGAGCTGTTTTTT. The V gene is TRBV7-2, the J gene TRBJ2-2; D is perhaps TRBD2 (6 bases). V dropped 1 base and J dropped 4 bases, with 10 bases sitting between them. Germline V gives CDR1 SGHTA, CDR2 FQGNSA. The CDR3 has 15 amino acids. The full variable domain, rest sourced from reference TRBV7-2 and TRBJ2-2, is GAGVSQSPSNKVTEKGKDVELRCDPISGHTALYWYRQSLGQGLEFLIYFQGNSAPDKSGLPSDRFSAERTGGSVSTLTIQRTQQEDSAVYLCASSLDAGITGELFFGEGSRLTVL.

In this sample, this clone turned up a few times. The gene calls are TRBV6-2 or TRBV6-3 and TRBJ1-5, with D unresolved. This CDR3 contains 19 residues. The germline V and J ends were trimmed by 0 bases and 0 bases, with 18 bases remaining between them. From germline, CDR1 is MNHEY and CDR2 SVGEGT. CDR3 residues: CASSYSIVARGRSNQPQHF. The CDR3 DNA sequence: TGTGCCAGCAGTTACTCGATTGTGGCACGAGGACGTAGCAATCAGCCCCAGCATTTT.

This sequence joins TRBV29-1 and TRBJ1-4; 9 nucleotides line up with TRBD1. V was pared by 5 bases and J by 5 bases, with 9 bases of the junction left unmatched. This CDR3 is 15 amino acids long. Germline assignment: CDR1 SQVTM and CDR2 ANQGSEA. The CDR3 region is CSVSPVDRGNEKLFF. As DNA, the CDR3 is TGCAGCGTTTCGCCCGTAGACAGGGGGAATGAAAAACTGTTTTTT.

V gene TRBV7-9 combines with J gene TRBJ2-1; 14 positions agree with TRBD2. Germline V gene data show CDR1 as SEHNR and CDR2 as FQNEAQ (reference sequence). There are 17 residues in the CDR3. J gave up 6 bases and V 5 bases, and 9 bases lay outside the gene matches. CDR3 coding DNA: TGTGCCAGCAGCCGAATTAGGGGACTAGCGGGAGTCAATGAGCAGTTCTTC. Its translation is CASSRIRGLAGVNEQFF.

This clone was seen once. V and J are TRBV7-2 and TRBJ1-1; D possibly corresponds to TRBD1 (6 bases). V shed 1 base and J shed 1 base, with 10 bases lying between them. Germline assignment: CDR1 SGHTA and CDR2 FQGNSA. The CDR3 totals 15 residues. The CDR3 loop is CASSLEDRPNTEAFF. The CDR3 DNA is TGTGCCAGCAGCTTAGAGGACAGACCGAACACTGAAGCTTTCTTT.

This clone appeared a single time. This chain uses TRBV7-2 with TRBJ1-5; D unresolved. V was pared by 5 bases and J by 2 bases, with 13 bases between. The germline V gene has CDR1 SGHTA and CDR2 FQGNSA. CDR3 length: 15 amino acids. In nucleotides, the CDR3 is TGTGCCAGCAGCGTGGGTTCCGGAGGCAATCAGCCCCAGCATTTT. It translates to CASSVGSGGNQPQHF.